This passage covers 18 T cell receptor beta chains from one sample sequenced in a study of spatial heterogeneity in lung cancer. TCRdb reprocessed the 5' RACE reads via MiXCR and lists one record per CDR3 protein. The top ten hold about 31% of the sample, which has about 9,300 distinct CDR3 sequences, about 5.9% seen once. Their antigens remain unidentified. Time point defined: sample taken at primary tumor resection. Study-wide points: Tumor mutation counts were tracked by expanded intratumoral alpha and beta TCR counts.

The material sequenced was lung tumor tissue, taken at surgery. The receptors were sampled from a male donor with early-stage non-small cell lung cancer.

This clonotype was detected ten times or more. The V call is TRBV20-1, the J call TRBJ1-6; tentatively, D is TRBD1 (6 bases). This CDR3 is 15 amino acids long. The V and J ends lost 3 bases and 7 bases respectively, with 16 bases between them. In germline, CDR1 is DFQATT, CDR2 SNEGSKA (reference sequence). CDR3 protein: CSASLPGTLNSPLHF. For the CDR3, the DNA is TGCAGTGCTAGTCTACCCGGGACATTAAATTCACCCCTCCACTTT.

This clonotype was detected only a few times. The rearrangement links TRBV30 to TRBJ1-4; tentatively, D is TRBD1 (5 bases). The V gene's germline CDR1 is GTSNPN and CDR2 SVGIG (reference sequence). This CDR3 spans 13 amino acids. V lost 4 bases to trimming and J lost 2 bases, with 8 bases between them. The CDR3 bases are TGTGCCTGGACGAGGGGCACTAATGAAAAACTGTTTTTT. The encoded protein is CAWTRGTNEKLFF.

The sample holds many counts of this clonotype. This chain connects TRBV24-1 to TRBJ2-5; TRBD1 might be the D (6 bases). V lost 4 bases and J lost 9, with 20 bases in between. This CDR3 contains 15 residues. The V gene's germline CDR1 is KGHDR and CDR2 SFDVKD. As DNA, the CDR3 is TGTGCCACCAGTGACCGGGACACGGACCGTTGGGCCCAGTACTTC. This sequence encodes CATSDRDTDRWAQYF.

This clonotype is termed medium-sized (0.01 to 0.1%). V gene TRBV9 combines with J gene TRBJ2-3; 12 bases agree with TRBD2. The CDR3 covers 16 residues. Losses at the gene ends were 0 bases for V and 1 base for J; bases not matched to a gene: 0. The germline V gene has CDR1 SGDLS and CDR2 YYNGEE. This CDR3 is CASSVGTSGGTDTQYF. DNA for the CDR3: TGTGCCAGCAGCGTAGGGACTAGCGGGGGCACAGATACGCAGTATTTT.

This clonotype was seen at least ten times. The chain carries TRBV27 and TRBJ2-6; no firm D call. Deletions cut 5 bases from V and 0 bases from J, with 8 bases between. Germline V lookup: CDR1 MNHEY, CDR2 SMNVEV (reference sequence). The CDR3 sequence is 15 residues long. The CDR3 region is CASSPLGSGANVLTF. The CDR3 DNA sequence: TGTGCCAGCAGTCCCCTCGGCTCTGGGGCCAACGTCCTGACTTTC.

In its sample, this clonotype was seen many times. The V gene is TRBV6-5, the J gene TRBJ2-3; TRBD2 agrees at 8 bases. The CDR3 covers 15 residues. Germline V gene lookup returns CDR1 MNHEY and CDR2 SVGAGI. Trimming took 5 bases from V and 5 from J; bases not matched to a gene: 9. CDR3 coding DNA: TGTGCCAGCAGTAATCCGGGGGGGCGAGGAGATACGCAGTATTTT. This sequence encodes CASSNPGGRGDTQYF.

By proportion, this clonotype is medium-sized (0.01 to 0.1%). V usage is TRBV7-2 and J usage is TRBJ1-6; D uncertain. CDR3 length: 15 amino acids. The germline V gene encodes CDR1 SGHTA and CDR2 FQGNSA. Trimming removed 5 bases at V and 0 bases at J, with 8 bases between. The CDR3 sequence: CASSGGISYNSPLHF. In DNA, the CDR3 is TGTGCCAGCAGCGGCGGGATCTCCTATAATTCACCCCTCCACTTT.

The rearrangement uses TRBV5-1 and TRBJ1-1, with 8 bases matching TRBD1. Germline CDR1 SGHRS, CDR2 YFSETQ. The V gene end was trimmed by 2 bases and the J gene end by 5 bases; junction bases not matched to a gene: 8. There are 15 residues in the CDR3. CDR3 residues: CASSLGGTGATEAFF. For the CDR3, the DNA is TGCGCCAGCAGCTTAGGGGGGACAGGAGCGACTGAAGCTTTCTTT.

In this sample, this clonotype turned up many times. The chain's CDR3 is CASSLAATNAYEQYF. CDR3 in DNA: TGCGCCAGCAGCTTGGCCGCAACAAATGCCTACGAGCAGTACTTC. This chain joins TRBV5-1 and TRBJ2-7; D not resolved. The CDR3 is made up of 15 amino acids. From germline, CDR1 is SGHRS and CDR2 YFSETQ. V lost 0 bases, J lost 2 bases, and 12 bases lay in between.

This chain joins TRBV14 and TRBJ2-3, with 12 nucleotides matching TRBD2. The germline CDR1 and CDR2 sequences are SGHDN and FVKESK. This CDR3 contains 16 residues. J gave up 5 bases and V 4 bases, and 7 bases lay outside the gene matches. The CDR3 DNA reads TGTGCCAGCAGCCCAGCTAGCGGGGGGGCCCTAGATACGCAGTATTTT. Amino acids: CASSPASGGALDTQYF.

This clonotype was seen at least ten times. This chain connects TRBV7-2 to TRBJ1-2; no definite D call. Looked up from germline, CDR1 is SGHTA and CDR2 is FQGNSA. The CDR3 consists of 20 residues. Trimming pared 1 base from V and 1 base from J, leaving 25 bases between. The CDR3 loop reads CASSLGGFVPSHLHNYGYTF. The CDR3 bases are TGTGCCAGCAGCTTAGGGGGTTTCGTCCCAAGTCATCTCCATAACTATGGCTACACCTTC.

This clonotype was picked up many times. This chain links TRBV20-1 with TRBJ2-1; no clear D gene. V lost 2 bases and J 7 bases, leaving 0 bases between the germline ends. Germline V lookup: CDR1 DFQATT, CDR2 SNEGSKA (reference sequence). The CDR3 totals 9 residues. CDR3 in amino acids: CSARNEQFF. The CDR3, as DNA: TGCAGTGCTAGAAATGAGCAGTTCTTC.

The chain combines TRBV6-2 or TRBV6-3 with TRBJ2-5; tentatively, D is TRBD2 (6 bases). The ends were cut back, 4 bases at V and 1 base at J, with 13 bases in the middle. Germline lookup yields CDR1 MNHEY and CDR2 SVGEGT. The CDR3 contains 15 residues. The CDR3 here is CASSLIAELQETQYF. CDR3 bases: TGTGCCAGCAGTTTGATAGCGGAACTCCAAGAGACCCAGTACTTC.

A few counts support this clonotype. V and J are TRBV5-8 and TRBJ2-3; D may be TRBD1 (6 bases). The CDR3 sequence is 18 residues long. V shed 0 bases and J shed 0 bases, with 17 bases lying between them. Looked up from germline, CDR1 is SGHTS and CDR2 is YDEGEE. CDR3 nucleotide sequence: TGTGCCAGCAGCTTGGGGCTAAGACTGGGACAAAGCACAGATACGCAGTATTTT. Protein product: CASSLGLRLGQSTDTQYF.

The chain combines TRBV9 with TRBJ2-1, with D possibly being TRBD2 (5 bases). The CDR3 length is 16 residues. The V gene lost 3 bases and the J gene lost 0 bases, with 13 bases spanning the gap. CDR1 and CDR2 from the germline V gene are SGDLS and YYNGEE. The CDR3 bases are TGTGCCAGCAGCGACACCTGGAGGAGCTCCTACAATGAGCAGTTCTTC. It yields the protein CASSDTWRSSYNEQFF.

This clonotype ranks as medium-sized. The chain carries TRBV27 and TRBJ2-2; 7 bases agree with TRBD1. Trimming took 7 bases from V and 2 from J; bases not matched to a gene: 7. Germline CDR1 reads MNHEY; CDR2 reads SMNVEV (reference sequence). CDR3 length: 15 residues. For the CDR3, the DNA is TGTGCCAGCACCCTAGGGGGCCCCAACACCGGGGAGCTGTTTTTT. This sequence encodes CASTLGGPNTGELFF.

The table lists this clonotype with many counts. CDR3 bases: TGTGCCAGCAGTTTATATGGGGGGAGGATGAACACTGAAGCTTTCTTT. Translating gives CASSLYGGRMNTEAFF. The chain has TRBV28 and TRBJ1-1, with D perhaps TRBD1 (5 bases). V shed 1 base and J shed 0 bases, with 12 bases lying between them. Germline CDR1 MDHEN, CDR2 SYDVKM. This CDR3 comprises 16 residues.

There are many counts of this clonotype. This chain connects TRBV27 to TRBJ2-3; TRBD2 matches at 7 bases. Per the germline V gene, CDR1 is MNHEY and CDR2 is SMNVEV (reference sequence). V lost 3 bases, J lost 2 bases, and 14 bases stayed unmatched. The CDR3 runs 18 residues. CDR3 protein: CASSLTPSRGGLTDTQYF. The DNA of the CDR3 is TGTGCCAGCAGTTTGACCCCCTCCCGCGGGGGACTCACAGATACGCAGTATTTT.